A selection of T cell receptor beta chains follows, all from one sample in a study of T cell responses to AZD1222 COVID-19 vaccine. Sequencing was performed with immunoSEQ multiplex PCR; in TCRdb, only in-frame clones are kept and a portion is missing. There are approximately 260,000 clones in the sample; more than 85% occur only once, and around 0.5% lies in the top ten. The starting material was peripheral blood, obtained on day 0 of AZD1222 vaccination. Source of these receptors: an adult in good health. The CDR3 runs from the conserved cysteine through the conserved F or W. A D gene is named only where the DNA matches it firmly. Clone size, where shown, is once, few, many, or a class for clones that have expanded.

TRBD1,14,TRBV19,-,TRBJ1-5,CASELTGGKQPQHF,TGTGCCAGTGAGCTGACAGGGGGGAAACAGCCCCAGCATTTT
TRBD2,14,TRBV13,-,TRBJ2-1,CASSRAGEPHEQFF,TGTGCCAGCAGCCGAGCGGGAGAGCCCCATGAGCAGTTCTTC
-,17,TRBV19,-,TRBJ1-1,CASSIEGRLGFGTEAFF,TGTGCCAGTAGTATAGAAGGCAGACTTGGGTTTGGCACTGAAGCTTTCTTT
TRBD1,16,TRBV3-1/TRBV3-2,-,TRBJ2-2,CASSQQGATYTGELFF,TGTGCCAGCAGCCAACAGGGGGCAACGTACACCGGGGAGCTGTTTTTT
-,16,TRBV24-1,-,TRBJ2-1,CATSDTREGVGHEQFF,TGTGCCACCAGTGATACGCGGGAAGGGGTGGGGCATGAGCAGTTCTTC
-,15,TRBV5-1,-,TRBJ1-2,CASSPQDKASYGYTF,TGCGCCAGCAGCCCCCAGGACAAGGCTTCTTATGGCTACACCTTC
-,16,TRBV18,-,TRBJ1-3,CASSQRQRSSGNTIYF,TGTGCCAGCTCACAACGACAGCGAAGCTCTGGAAACACCATATATTTT
TRBD1,16,TRBV5-1,few,TRBJ1-2,CASSWGTAGRGYGYTF,TGCGCCAGCAGCTGGGGGACAGCGGGCCGCGGCTATGGCTACACCTTC
-,14,TRBV21-1,-,TRBJ1-3,CASSKRGGGNTIYF,TGTGCCAGCAGCAAGAGGGGAGGCGGAAACACCATATATTTT
-,14,TRBV18,-,TRBJ1-1,CASSPSRQKAEAFF,TGTGCCAGCTCACCAAGCCGACAGAAGGCTGAAGCTTTCTTT
TRBD2,17,TRBV5-4,-,TRBJ2-5,CASSLVRPSGGKETQYF,TGTGCCAGCAGCTTGGTCCGTCCTAGCGGGGGTAAAGAGACCCAGTACTTC
TRBD2,14,TRBV2,-,TRBJ2-5,CASRLRGTSGGLNF,TGTGCCAGCAGGCTTAGAGGAACTAGCGGGGGGCTCAACTTC
TRBD1,15,TRBV5-4,-,TRBJ2-3,CASSPSGQGADTQYF,TGTGCCAGCAGTCCCTCAGGACAGGGCGCAGATACGCAGTATTTT
-,11,TRBV15,-,TRBJ2-7,CATSREGEQYF,TGTGCCACCAGCAGAGAGGGAGAGCAGTACTTC
TRBD1,13,TRBV2,-,TRBJ2-7,CAIPGQGGYEQYF,TGTGCCATCCCGGGACAGGGTGGATACGAGCAGTACTTC
-,14,TRBV11-2,-,TRBJ1-2,CASSIQGQNYGYTF,TGTGCCAGCAGCATACAGGGTCAGAACTATGGCTACACCTTC
-,14,TRBV28,-,TRBJ2-7,CASSLSASSYEQYF,TGTGCCAGCAGTTTATCGGCCAGCTCCTACGAGCAGTACTTC
TRBD1,15,TRBV5-4,once,TRBJ2-1,CASSLRTGPGDEQFF,TGTGCCAGCAGCTTACGGACAGGCCCCGGGGATGAGCAGTTCTTC
-,15,TRBV19,-,TRBJ1-5,CASSISNRENQPQHF,TGTGCCAGTAGTATTTCGAACAGAGAGAATCAGCCCCAGCATTTT
-,15,TRBV5-1,-,TRBJ2-4,CASSKRQAAKNIQYF,TGCGCCAGCAGCAAACGACAGGCAGCCAAAAACATTCAGTACTTC
-,15,TRBV7-9,-,TRBJ1-5,CASSLGGRGDQPQHF,TGTGCCAGCAGCTTAGGGGGCCGGGGTGATCAGCCCCAGCATTTT
-,12,TRBV24-1,-,TRBJ2-1,CATSADSNEQFF,TGTGCCACCAGTGCCGACAGTAATGAGCAGTTCTTC
-,15,TRBV5-1,-,TRBJ2-2,CASSLGGQNTGELFF,TGCGCCAGCAGCTTGGGAGGACAGAACACCGGGGAGCTGTTTTTT
TRBD1,14,TRBV19,few,TRBJ2-7,CASSIRQGPYEQYF,TGTGCCAGTAGTATTCGACAGGGTCCCTACGAGCAGTACTTC
-,17,TRBV2,once,TRBJ2-2,CASTQVEGTSKAGELFF,TGTGCCAGCACCCAAGTGGAAGGGACTTCTAAGGCCGGGGAGCTGTTTTTT
TRBD1,15,TRBV7-9,few,TRBJ2-1,CASSHGQGARDEQFF,TGTGCCAGCAGCCACGGACAGGGGGCGCGGGATGAGCAGTTCTTC